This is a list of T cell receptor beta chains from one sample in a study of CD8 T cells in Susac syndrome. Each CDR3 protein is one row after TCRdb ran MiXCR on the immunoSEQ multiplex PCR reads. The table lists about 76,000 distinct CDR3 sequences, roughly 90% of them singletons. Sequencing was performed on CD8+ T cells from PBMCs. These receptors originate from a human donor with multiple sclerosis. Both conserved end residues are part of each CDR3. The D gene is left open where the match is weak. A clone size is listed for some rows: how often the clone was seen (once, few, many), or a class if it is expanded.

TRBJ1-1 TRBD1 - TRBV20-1 TGCAGTGCTAGACAGGGGGACACTGAAGCTTTCTTT CSARQGDTEAFF
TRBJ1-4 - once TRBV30 TGTGCCTTCACCCCCGAACAGGACAATGAAAAACTGTTTTTT CAFTPEQDNEKLFF
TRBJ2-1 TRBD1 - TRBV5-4 TGTGCCAGCAGCTCCGGGACAGGGCCAAATGAGCAGTTCTTC CASSSGTGPNEQFF
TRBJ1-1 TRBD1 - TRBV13 TGTGCCAGCAGCCCGGCGGGACAGGAGGCCACTGAAGCTTTCTTT CASSPAGQEATEAFF
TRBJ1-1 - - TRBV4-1 TGCGCCAGCAGCCAAGGTCTTTCTGAAGCTTTCTTT CASSQGLSEAFF
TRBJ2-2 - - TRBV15 TGTGCCACCAGCAGAGCTAGGGAAACCGGGGAGCTGTTTTTT CATSRARETGELFF
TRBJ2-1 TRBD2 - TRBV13 TGTGCCAGCAGCGCCGGGCTAGCGGGAGAAAATGAGCAGTTCTTC CASSAGLAGENEQFF
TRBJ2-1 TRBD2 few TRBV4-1 TGCGCCAGCAGCCAAGAGGGACTAGCGCCTGAGCAGTTCTTC CASSQEGLAPEQFF
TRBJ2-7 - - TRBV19 TGTGCCAGTAGTATTTCCCGGCAAGGCGAGCAGTACTTC CASSISRQGEQYF
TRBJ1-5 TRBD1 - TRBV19 TGTGCCAGTAGTATCGGGACAGGGGGCTTCAATCAGCCCCAGCATTTT CASSIGTGGFNQPQHF
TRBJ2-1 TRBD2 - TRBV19 TGTGCCAGTAGTATAAGGGCCGGACTAGCTGGGAATGAGCAGTTCTTC CASSIRAGLAGNEQFF
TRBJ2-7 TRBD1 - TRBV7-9 TGTGCCAGCAGTTCTGGACAGGGGAACTACGAGCAGTACTTC CASSSGQGNYEQYF
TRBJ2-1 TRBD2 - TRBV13 TGTGCCAGCAGCTCGGGACTAGCGGGGCCGGCTGAGCAGTTCTTC CASSSGLAGPAEQFF
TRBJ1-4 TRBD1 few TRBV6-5 TGTGCCAGCAGTTTCCGAGACAGGGGTTTTGAAAAACTGTTTTTT CASSFRDRGFEKLFF
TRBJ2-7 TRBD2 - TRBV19 TGTGCCAGTAGTATTGGGAGGGTTACTTCCTACGAGCAGTACTTC CASSIGRVTSYEQYF
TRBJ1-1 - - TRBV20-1 TGCAGTGCTACCCTGACGGGGAACACTGAAGCTTTCTTT CSATLTGNTEAFF
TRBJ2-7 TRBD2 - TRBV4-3 TGCGCCAGCAGCCAAGCGACTAGCGGGAACTCCTACGAGCAGTACTTC CASSQATSGNSYEQYF
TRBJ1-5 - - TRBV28 TGTGCCAGCATTCTCGAAAGGGGGAAGGGCAATCAGCCCCAGCATTTT CASILERGKGNQPQHF
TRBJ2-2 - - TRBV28 TGTGCCAGCAGTTTGGTGGTCGCGAACACCGGGGAGCTGTTTTTT CASSLVVANTGELFF
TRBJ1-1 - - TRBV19 TGTGCCAGTAGTATGGAGGGGCTGTGGACTGAAGCTTTCTTT CASSMEGLWTEAFF
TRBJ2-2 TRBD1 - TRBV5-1 TGCGCCAGCAGCTTGGCCAGGGGGCGGACCGGGGAGCTGTTTTTT CASSLARGRTGELFF
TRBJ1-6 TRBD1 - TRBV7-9 TGTGCCAGCAGCTCCGGACAGGGAAATAATTCACCCCTCCACTTT CASSSGQGNNSPLHF
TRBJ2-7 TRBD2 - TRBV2 TGTGCCAGCAGTTTAGCGGGAGGTCACGAGCAGTACTTC CASSLAGGHEQYF
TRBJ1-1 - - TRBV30 TGTGCCTGGAGTGTAGGGACTGAAGCTTTCTTT CAWSVGTEAFF
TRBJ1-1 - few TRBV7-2 TGTGCCAGCAGCGACACCCTGAGCACTGAAGCTTTCTTT CASSDTLSTEAFF
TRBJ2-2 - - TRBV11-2 TGTGCCAGCAGCTTAATTTACACCGGGGAGCTGTTTTTT CASSLIYTGELFF
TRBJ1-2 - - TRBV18 TGTGCCAGCTCACCAGAACTCTCGAGCTATGGCTACACCTTC CASSPELSSYGYTF
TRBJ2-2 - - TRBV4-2 TGTGCCTCAGGGGAGGGGAGGGAGCTGTTTTTT CASGEGRELFF
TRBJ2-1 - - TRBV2 TGTGCCAGCAGTAGGTCCAACCTTCATTACAATGAGCAGTTCTTC CASSRSNLHYNEQFF
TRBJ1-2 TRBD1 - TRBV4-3 TGCGCCAGCAGCCGCACTCAGGGGGCCCTTAACTATGGCTACACCTTC CASSRTQGALNYGYTF
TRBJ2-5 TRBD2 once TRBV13 TGTGCCAGCAGCGGGCTAGCGGGAGATCTAGGCGAGACCCAGTACTTC CASSGLAGDLGETQYF
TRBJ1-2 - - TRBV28 TGTGCCAGCAGTTTAAGGACAGCATCTAACTATGGCTACACCTTC CASSLRTASNYGYTF
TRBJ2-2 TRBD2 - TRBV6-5 TGTGCCAGCAGTTACTCCGGGACTAGCGGGAGAAAGGGGGAGCTGTTTTTT CASSYSGTSGRKGELFF
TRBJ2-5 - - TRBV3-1 TGTGCCAGCAGCCCCCAAGTGACCGGGGGGCACTTCCAAGAGACCCAGTACTTC CASSPQVTGGHFQETQYF
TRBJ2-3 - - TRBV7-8 TGTGCCAGCAGCCCGCCGAGGCCGGGACTCGACACAGATACGCAGTATTTT CASSPPRPGLDTDTQYF
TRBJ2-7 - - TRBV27 TGTGCCAGCAGTTTTGCAGGGAAGTACGAGCAGTACTTC CASSFAGKYEQYF
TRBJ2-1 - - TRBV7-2 TGTGCCAGCAGCTTAGTGAGGAGGGGGACCCTGAATGAGCAGTTCTTC CASSLVRRGTLNEQFF
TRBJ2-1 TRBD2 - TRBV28 TGTGCCAGCAGTTTAGATCTTAAGAGCGGGGGGGACAATGAGCAGTTCTTC CASSLDLKSGGDNEQFF
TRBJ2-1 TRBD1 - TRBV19 TGTGCCACCGACAGGGGCGATATCTTTGGGGAGCAGTTCTTC CATDRGDIFGEQFF
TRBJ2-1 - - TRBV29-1 TGCAGCGTTGAAAGGCAGGCAGGAGGGGATGAGCAGTTCTTC CSVERQAGGDEQFF
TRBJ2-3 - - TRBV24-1 TGTGCCACCAGTGAGGGACGCAGCGATGGCACAGATACGCAGTATTTT CATSEGRSDGTDTQYF
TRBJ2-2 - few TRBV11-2 TGTGCCAGCAGCCTTGCGGCCGGGGAGCTGTTTTTT CASSLAAGELFF
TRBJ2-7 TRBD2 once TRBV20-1 TGCAGTGCTAGTGGGCTAGCGGTTCCCTCCTACGAGCAGTACTTC CSASGLAVPSYEQYF
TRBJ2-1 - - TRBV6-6 TGTGCCAGCAGTCCCCCTGAAGACAATGAGCAGTTCTTC CASSPPEDNEQFF
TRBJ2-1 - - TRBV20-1 TGCAGTGCTAGAGTTCCTCTCGGTTATCTGTTCTTC CSARVPLGYLFF
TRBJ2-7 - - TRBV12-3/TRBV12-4 TGTGCCAGCAACCGCCAGGGCCCAGCAGAGCAGTACTTC CASNRQGPAEQYF